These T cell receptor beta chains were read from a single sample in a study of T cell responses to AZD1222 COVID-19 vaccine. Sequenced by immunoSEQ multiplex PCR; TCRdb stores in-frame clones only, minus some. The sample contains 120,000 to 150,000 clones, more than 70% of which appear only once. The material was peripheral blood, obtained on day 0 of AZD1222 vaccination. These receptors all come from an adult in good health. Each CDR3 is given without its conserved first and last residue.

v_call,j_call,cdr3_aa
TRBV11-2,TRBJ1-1,ASSPLGGGTEAF
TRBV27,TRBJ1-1,ASSLTGFTEAF
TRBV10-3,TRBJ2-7,AISVPGNYEQY
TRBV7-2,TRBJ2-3,ASSLRGGASADTQY
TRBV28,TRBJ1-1,ASSLRNEAF
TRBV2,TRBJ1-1,ASSVLFWEAF
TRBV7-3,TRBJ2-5,ASSLNPSSGTQY
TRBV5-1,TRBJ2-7,ASSLDRAYEQY
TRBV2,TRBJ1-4,ASSQGQGNEKLF
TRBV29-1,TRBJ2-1,SVDSGGLSSSYNEQF
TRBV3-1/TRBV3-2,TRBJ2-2,ASSPFGPRGELF
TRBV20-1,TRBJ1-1,SASWGGPAF
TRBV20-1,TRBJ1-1,SARAFKAF
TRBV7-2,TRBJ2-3,ASSLVAGGREGQY
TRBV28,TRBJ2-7,ASRTTSGDYEQY
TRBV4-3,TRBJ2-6,ASSQEVGSGANVLT
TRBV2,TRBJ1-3,ASSTRAGRNSGNTIY
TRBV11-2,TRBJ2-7,ASSHPAGVNYEQY
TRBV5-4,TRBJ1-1,ASSRGPQNTEAF
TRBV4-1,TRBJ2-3,ASSQWGGSDTQY
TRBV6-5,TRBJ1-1,ASSYSWGGTEAF
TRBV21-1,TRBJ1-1,ASSKGQTTSEAF
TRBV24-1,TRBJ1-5,ATLKSNQPQH
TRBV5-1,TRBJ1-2,ASSLDTTFYGYT
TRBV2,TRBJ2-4,ASVVGLIQY
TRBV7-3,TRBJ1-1,ASSSRQGSAEAF
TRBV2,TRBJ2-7,ASRQGASYEQY
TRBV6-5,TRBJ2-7,ASSRDRGSEQY
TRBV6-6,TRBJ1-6,ASSGQGISYNSPLH
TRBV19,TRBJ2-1,ASSIRGRLDNEQF
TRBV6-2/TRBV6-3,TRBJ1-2,ASSYGIYGYT
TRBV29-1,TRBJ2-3,SVDEEWNTQY
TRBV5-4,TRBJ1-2,ASSLFPDRGRGGYT
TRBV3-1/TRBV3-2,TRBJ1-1,ASSESMNTEAF
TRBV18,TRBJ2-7,ASSPRDGSSYEQY
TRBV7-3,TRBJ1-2,ASSLSGNPYGYT
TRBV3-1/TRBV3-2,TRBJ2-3,ASSPTGAGQY
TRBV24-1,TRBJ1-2,ATSNYGYT
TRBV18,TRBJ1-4,ASSQGSGNEKLF
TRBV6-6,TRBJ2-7,ASHSAGGEQY
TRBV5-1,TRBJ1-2,ASSYTNVRDSNYGYT
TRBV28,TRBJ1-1,ASIPRGSTEAF
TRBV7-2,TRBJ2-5,ASSPGRSQY
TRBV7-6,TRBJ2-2,ASSLGVSVNTGELF
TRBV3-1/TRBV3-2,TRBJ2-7,ASSQDTWSGGLSEQY
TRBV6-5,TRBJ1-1,ASSYPNPGVNTEAF